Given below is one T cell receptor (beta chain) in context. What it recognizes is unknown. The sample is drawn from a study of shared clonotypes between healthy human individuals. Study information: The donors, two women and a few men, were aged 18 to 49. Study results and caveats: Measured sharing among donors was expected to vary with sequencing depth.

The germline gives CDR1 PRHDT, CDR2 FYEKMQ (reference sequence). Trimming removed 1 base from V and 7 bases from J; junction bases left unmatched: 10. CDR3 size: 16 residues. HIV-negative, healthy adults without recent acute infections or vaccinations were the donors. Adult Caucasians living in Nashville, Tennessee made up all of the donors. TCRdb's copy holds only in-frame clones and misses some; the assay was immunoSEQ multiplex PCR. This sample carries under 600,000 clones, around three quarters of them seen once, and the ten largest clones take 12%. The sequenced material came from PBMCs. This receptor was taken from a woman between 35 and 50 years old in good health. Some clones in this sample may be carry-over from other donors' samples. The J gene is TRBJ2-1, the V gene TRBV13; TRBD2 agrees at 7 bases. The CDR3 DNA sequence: TGTGCCAGCAGCTTAGACGTTGGGAGGGCCTGGAATGAGCAGTTCTTC. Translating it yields CASSLDVGRAWNEQFF.